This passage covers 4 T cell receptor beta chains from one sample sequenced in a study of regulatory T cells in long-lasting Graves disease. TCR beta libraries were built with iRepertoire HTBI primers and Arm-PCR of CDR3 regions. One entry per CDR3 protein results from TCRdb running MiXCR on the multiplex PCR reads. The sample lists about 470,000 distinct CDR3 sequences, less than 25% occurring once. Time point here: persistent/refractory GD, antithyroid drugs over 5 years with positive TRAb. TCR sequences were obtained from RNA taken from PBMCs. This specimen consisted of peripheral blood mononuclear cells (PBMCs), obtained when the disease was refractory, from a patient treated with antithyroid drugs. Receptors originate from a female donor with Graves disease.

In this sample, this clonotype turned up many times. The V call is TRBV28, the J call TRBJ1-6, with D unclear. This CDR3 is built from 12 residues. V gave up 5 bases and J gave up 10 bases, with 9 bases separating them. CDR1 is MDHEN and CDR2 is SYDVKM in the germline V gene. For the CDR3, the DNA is TGTGCCAGCAGTCCCACCCCCTCACCCCTCCACTTT. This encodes CASSPTPSPLHF.

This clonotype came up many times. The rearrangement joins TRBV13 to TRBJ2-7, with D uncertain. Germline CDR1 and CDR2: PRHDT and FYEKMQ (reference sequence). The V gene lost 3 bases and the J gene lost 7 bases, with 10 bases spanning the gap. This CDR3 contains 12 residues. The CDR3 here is CASSFLDREQYF. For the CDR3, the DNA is TGTGCCAGCAGCTTTTTAGATCGGGAGCAGTACTTC.

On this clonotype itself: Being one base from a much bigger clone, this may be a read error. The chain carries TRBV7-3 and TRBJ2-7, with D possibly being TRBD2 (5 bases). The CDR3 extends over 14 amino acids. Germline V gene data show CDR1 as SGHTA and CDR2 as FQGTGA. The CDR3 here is CASSSWGSEDERYF. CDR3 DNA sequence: TGTGCCAGCAGCTCCTGGGGTAGCGAAGACGAGCGGTACTTC.

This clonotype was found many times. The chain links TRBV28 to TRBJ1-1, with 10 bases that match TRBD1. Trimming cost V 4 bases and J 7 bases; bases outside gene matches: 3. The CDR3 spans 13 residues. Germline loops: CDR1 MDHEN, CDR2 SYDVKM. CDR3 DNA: TGTGCCAGCAGTTGGACAGGGGGTAATGAAGCTTTCTTT. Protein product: CASSWTGGNEAFF.